This TCR beta chain was found in a study of blood T cell repertoires in COVID-19. Across the study: Whether acute or convalescent, the COVID-19 samples came from the United States, Italy and Spain. From T cells, B-cell-depleted T cells, or PBMCs came the material, which was cDNA or gDNA.

V gave up 6 bases and J gave up 8 bases, with 13 bases separating them. The germline CDR1 and CDR2 sequences are ENHRY and SYGVKD. The CDR3 spans 12 residues. Here immunoSEQ multiplex PCR was the method, and the copy in TCRdb shows in-frame clones only, minus some. The data hold approximately 180,000 clones, with approximately 82% observed a single time. The TCR sequence derives from a man aged 50 to 60 who had recovered from COVID-19. This chain uses TRBV10-3 with TRBJ1-2; the D gene is possibly TRBD1 (6 bases). Material: PBMCs or T cells enriched from blood (not recorded which). The CDR3 DNA is TGTGCCATCAGCTCGGACAGTTGGGGCTACACCTTC. This gives the protein CAISSDSWGYTF.